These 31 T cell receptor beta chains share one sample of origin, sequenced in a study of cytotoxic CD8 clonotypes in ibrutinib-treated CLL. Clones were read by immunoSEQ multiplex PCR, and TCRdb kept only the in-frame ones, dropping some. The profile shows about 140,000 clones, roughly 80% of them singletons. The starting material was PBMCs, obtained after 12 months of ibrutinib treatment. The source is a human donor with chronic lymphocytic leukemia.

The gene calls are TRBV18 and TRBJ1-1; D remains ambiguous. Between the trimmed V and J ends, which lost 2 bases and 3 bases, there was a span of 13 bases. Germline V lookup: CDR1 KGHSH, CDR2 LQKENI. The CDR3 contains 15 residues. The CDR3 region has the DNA TGTGCCAGCTCACCAGAACAAGGTTCCTACACTGAAGCTTTCTTT. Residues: CASSPEQGSYTEAFF.

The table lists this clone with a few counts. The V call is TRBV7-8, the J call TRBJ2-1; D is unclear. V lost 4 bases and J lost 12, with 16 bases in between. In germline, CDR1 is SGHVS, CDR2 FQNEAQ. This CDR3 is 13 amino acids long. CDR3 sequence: CASSSEDEDGQFF. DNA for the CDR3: TGTGCCAGCAGCTCCGAGGACGAGGATGGGCAGTTCTTC.

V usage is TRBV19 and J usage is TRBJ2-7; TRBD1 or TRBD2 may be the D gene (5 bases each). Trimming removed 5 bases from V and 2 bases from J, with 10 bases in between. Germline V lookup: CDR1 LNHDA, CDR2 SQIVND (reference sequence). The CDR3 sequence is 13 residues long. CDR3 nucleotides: TGTGCCAGTAGTCGGGACGCTCCCTACGAGCAGTACTTC. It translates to CASSRDAPYEQYF.

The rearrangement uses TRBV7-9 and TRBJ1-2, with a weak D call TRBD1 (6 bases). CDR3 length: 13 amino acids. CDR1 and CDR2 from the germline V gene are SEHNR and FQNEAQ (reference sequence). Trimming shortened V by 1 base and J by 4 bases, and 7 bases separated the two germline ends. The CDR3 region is CASSLGTVYGYTF. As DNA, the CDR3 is TGTGCCAGCAGCTTAGGGACAGTCTATGGCTACACCTTC.

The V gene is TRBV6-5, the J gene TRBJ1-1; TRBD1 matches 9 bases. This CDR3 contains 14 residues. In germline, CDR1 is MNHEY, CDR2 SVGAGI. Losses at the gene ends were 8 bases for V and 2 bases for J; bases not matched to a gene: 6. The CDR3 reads CASGRDRENTEAFF. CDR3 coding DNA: TGTGCCAGCGGACGGGACAGGGAAAACACTGAAGCTTTCTTT.

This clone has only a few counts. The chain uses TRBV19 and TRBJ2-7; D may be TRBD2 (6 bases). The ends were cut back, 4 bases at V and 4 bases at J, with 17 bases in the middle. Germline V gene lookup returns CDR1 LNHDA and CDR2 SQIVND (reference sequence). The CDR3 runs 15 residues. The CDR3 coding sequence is TGTGCCAGTAGTAAGACTAGTGCACTTAGGTACGAGCAGTACTTC. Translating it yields CASSKTSALRYEQYF.

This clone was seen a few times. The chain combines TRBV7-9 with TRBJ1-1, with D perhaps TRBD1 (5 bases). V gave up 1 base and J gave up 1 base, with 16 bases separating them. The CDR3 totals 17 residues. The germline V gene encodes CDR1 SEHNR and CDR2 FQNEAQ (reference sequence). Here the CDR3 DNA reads TGTGCCAGCAGCTTAGGTTTAGCAGGGCCGACGAACACTGAAGCTTTCTTT. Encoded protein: CASSLGLAGPTNTEAFF. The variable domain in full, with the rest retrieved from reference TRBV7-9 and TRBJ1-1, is DTGVSQNPRHKITKRGQNVTFRCDPISEHNRLYWYRQTLGQGPEFLTYFQNEAQLEKSRLLSDRFSAERPKGSFSTLEIQRTEQGDSAMYLCASSLGLAGPTNTEAFFGQGTRLTVV.

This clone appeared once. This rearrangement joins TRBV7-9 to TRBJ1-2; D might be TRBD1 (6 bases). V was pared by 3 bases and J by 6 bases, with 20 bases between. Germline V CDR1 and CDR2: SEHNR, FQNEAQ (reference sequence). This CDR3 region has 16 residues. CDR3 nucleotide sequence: TGTGCCAGCAGCTTTCCCCTTTCCGGACAGCCAGATGGCTACACCTTC. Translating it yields CASSFPLSGQPDGYTF.

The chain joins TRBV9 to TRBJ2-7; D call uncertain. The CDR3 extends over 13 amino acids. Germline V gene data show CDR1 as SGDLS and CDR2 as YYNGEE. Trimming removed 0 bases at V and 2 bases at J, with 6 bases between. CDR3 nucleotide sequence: TGTGCCAGCAGCGTAGGGCTAACCTACGAGCAGTACTTC. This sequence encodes CASSVGLTYEQYF.

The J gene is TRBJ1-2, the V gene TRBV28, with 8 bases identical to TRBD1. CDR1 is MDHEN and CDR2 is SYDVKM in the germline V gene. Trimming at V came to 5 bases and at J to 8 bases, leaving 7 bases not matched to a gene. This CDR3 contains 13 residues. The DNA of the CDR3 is TGTGCCAGCAGTCGTCAGGGGGCAGGCGGCTACACCTTC. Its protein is CASSRQGAGGYTF.

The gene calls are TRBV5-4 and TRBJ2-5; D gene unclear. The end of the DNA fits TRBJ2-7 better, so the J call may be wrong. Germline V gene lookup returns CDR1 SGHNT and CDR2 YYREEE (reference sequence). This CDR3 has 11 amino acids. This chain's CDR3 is CASSSAYEQYF. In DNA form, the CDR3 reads TGTGCCAGCAGCTCCGCCTACGAGCAGTACTTC.

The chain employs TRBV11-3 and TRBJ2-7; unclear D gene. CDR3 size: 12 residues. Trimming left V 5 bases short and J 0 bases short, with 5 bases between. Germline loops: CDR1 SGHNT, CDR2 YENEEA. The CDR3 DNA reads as TGTGCCAGCAGCCCAAACTCCTACGAGCAGTACTTC. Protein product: CASSPNSYEQYF.

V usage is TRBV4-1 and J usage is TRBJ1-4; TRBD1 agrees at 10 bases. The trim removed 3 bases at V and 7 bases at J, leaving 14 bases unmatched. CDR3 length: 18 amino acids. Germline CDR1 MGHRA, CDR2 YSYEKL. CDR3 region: CASSQTPGTGVRGEKLFF. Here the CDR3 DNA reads TGCGCCAGCAGCCAGACCCCCGGGACAGGGGTTCGCGGTGAAAAACTGTTTTTT.

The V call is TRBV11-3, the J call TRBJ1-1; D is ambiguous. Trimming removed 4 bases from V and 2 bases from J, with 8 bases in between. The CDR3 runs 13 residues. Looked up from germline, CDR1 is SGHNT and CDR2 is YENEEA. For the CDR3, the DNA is TGTGCCAGCAGCTCGACACCTAACACTGAAGCTTTCTTT. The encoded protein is CASSSTPNTEAFF.

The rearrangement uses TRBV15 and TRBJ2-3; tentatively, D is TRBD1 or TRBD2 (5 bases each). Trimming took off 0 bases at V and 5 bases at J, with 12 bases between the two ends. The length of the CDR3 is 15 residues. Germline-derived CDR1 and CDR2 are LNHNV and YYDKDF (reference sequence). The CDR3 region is CATSRDRGVGDTQYF. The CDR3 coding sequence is TGTGCCACCAGCAGAGATCGAGGGGTTGGAGATACGCAGTATTTT.

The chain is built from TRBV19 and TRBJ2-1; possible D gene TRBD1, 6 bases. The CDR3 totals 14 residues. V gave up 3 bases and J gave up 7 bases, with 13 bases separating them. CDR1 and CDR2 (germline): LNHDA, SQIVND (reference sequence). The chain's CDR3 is CASSMGASKNEQFF. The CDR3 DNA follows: TGTGCCAGTAGTATGGGGGCTAGCAAAAATGAGCAGTTCTTC.

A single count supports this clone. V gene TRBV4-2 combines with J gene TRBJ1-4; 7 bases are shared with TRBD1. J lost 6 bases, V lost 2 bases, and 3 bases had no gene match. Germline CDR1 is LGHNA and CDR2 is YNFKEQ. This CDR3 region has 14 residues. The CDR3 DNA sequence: TGTGCCAGCAGCCAAACCGACAGGGATGAAAAACTGTTTTTT. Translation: CASSQTDRDEKLFF.

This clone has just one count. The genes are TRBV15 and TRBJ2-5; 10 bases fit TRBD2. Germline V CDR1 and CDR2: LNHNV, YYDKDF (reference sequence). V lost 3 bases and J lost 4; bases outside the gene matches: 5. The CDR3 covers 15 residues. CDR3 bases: TGTGCCACCAGCAGCCCTAGCGGGGGTCTAGAGACCCAGTACTTC. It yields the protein CATSSPSGGLETQYF.

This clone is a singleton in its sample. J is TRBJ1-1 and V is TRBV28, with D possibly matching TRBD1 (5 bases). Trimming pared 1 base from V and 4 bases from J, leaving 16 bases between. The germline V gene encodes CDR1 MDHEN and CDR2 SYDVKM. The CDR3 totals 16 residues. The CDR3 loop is CASSLLVSRRGTEAFF. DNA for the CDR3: TGTGCCAGCAGTTTATTGGTCAGTCGAAGGGGCACTGAAGCTTTCTTT.

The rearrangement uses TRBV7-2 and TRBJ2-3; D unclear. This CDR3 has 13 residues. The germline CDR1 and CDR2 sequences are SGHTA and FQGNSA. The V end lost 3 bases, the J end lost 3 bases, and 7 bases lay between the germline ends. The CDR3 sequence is CASSFTVTDTQYF. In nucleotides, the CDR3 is TGTGCCAGCAGCTTTACAGTAACAGATACGCAGTATTTT.

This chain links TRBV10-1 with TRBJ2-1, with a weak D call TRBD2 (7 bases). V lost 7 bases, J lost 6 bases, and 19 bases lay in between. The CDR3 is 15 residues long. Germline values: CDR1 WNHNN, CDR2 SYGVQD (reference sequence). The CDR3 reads CASNRKGGACNEQFF. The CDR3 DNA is TGCGCCAGCAATAGAAAGGGGGGGGCCTGCAATGAGCAGTTCTTC.

For the CDR3, the DNA is TGTGCCAGCAGCATGGGACAGCTCTCCTACGAGCAGTACTTC. Residues: CASSMGQLSYEQYF. The chain has TRBV11-2 and TRBJ2-7; 7 bases align to TRBD1. The CDR3 is made up of 14 amino acids. Germline loops: CDR1 SGHAT, CDR2 FQNNGV. The V and J ends lost 5 bases and 0 bases, in that order; junction bases with no gene match: 4.

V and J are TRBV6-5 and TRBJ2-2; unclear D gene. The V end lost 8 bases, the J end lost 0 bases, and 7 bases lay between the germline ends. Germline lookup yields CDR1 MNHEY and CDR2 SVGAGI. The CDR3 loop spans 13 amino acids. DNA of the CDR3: TGTGCCAGCTACCAGGCGAACACCGGGGAGCTGTTTTTT. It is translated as CASYQANTGELFF.

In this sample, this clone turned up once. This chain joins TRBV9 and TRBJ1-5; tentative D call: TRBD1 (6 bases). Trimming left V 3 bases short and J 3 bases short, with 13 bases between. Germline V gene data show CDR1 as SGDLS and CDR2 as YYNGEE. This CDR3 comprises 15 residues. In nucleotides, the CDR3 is TGTGCCAGCAGCGCATCAGACAGGAACAATCAGCCCCAGCATTTT. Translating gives CASSASDRNNQPQHF.

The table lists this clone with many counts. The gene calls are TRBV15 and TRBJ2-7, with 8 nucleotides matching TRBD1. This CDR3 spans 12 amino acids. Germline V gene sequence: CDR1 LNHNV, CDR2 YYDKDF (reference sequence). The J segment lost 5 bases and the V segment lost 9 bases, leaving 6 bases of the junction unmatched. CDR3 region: CATGQGGHEQYF. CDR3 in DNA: TGTGCCACAGGACAGGGCGGCCACGAGCAGTACTTC.

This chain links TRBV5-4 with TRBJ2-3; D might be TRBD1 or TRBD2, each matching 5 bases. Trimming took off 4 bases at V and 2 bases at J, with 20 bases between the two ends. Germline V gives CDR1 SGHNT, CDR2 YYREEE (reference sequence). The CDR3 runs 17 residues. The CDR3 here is CASSVRLTGTATDTQYF. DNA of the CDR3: TGTGCCAGCAGCGTACGCCTAACCGGGACGGCCACAGATACGCAGTATTTT.

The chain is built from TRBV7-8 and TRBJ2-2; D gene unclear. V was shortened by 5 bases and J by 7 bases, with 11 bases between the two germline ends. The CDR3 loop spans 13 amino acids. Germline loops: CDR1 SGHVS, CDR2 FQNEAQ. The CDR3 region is CASSQVGFGELFF. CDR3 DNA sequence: TGTGCCAGCAGCCAGGTCGGATTCGGGGAGCTGTTTTTT.

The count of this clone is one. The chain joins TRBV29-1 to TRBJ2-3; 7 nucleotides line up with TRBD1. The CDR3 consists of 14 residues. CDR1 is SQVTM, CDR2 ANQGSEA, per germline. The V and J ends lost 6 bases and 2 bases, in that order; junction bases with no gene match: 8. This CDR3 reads CSVKGQINTDTQYF. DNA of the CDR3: TGCAGCGTAAAGGGACAGATTAACACAGATACGCAGTATTTT.

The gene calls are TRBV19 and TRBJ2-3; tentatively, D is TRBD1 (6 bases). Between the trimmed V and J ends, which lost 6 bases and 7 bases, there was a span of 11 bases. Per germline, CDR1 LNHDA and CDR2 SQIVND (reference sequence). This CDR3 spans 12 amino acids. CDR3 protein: CASSQGPYTQYF. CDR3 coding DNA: TGTGCCAGTAGCCAGGGGCCTTATACGCAGTATTTT.

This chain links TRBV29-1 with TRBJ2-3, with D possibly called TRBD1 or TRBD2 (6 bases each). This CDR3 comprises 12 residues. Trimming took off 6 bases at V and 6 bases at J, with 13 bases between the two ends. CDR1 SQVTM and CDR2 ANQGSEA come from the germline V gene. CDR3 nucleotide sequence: TGCAGCGTCCGGGGGACAAGCGATACGCAGTATTTT. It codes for CSVRGTSDTQYF.

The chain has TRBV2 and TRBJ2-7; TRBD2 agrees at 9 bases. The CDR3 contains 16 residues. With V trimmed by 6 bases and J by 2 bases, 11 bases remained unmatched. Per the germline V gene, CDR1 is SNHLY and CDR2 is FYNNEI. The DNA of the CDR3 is TGTGCCAGCAGAGCATCCGGGACTAGCACTACCTACGAGCAGTACTTC. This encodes CASRASGTSTTYEQYF.